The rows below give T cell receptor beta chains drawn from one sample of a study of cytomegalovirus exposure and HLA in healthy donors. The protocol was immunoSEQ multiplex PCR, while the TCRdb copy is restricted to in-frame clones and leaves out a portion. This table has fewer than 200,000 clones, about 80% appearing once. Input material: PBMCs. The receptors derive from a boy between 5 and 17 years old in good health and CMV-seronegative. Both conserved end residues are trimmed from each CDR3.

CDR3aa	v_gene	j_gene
ASSAGLGYEQY	TRBV5-6	TRBJ2-7
ASNLLAGEFHEQY	TRBV6-5	TRBJ2-7
ASSGGPSGNTIY	TRBV7-3	TRBJ1-3
ASSTRTGEAF	TRBV13	TRBJ1-1
ASSFPGQAYNEQF	TRBV28	TRBJ2-1
ASSGQIQEGMSNQPQH	TRBV6-4	TRBJ1-5
ATSPEGGYEQY	TRBV15	TRBJ2-7
ATSPDRSHSYEQY	TRBV15	TRBJ2-7
ASRLRTGAGSGANVLT	TRBV7-3	TRBJ2-6
ASSYGDNSNEKLF	TRBV6-6	TRBJ1-4
ASSLAPGQTNEKLF	TRBV5-1	TRBJ1-4
ASSLTDFTDTQY	TRBV6-4	TRBJ2-3
ASSTQGAGEKLF	TRBV6-6	TRBJ1-4
ATSRGAGTTDTQY	TRBV15	TRBJ2-3
ASSQTTGEAF	TRBV5-1	TRBJ1-1
ASSRGGLAGGRETQY	TRBV11-3	TRBJ2-5
ASSKDRVNTGELF	TRBV6-1	TRBJ2-2
ASSYSLAGLNEQF	TRBV6-5	TRBJ2-1
AWMSGSTRTVAF	TRBV30	TRBJ1-1
ASILGQSTDTQY	TRBV6-1	TRBJ2-3
ASSTRNSYEQY	TRBV6-1	TRBJ2-7
ASSLGSGETQY	TRBV9	TRBJ2-5
AWSVKRGGPETQY	TRBV30	TRBJ2-5
ASSIPGVGRNEQF	TRBV7-3	TRBJ2-1
ASSILTGTASNYGYT	TRBV5-1	TRBJ1-2
ASSQDLGNYEQY	TRBV4-1	TRBJ2-7
ASSGGQGPEAF	TRBV25-1	TRBJ1-1